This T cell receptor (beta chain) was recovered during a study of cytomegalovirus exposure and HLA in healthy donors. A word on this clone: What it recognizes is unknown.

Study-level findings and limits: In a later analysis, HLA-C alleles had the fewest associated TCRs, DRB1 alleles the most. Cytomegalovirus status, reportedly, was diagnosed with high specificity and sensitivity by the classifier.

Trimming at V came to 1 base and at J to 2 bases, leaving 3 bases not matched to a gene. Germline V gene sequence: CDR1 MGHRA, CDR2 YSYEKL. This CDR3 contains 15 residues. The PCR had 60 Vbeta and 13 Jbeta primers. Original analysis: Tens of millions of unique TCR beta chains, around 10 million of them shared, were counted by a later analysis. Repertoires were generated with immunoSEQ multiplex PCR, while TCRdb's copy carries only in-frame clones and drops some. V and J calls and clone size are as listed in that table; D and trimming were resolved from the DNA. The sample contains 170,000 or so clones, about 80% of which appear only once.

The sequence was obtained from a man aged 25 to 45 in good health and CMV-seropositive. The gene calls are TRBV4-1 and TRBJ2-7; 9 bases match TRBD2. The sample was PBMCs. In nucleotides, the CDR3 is TGCGCCAGCAGCCAAGGACTAGCGGAAACCTACGAGCAGTACTTC. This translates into CASSQGLAETYEQYF.